Listed below are T cell receptor beta chains from one sample, sequenced in a study of blood T cells in healthy people across ages. One entry per CDR3 protein, called by TCRdb with MiXCR from the 5' RACE reads. Here the sample spans under 750,000 distinct CDR3 sequences, roughly 48% being singletons. Material for sequencing was blood. The receptors derive from a man older than 75 in good health. Both conserved end residues are trimmed from each CDR3. Fields, in order: CDR3 protein, J gene, V gene, clone size. Size values are once, few and many counts, or a class for expanded clones, and some rows have none.

CDR3 protein: ASSFDGYNEQF; J gene: TRBJ2-1; V gene: TRBV7-8; clone size: -
CDR3 protein: ASTLAGATYEQY; J gene: TRBJ2-7; V gene: TRBV6-2/TRBV6-3; clone size: -
CDR3 protein: ASRVSGGFSEQF; J gene: TRBJ2-1; V gene: TRBV6-6; clone size: -
CDR3 protein: ASRRATTDKLNTEAF; J gene: TRBJ1-1; V gene: TRBV27; clone size: -
CDR3 protein: ASSPGTGGGSDTQY; J gene: TRBJ2-3; V gene: TRBV7-9; clone size: -
CDR3 protein: ASSLIAGGVYNEQF; J gene: TRBJ2-1; V gene: TRBV28; clone size: -
CDR3 protein: ASSQGQGANIQY; J gene: TRBJ2-4; V gene: TRBV4-3; clone size: few
CDR3 protein: ASSFTGGGELF; J gene: TRBJ2-2; V gene: TRBV7-6; clone size: -
CDR3 protein: ASSPIGTAGGYT; J gene: TRBJ1-2; V gene: TRBV9; clone size: few
CDR3 protein: ASSQTRGTEAF; J gene: TRBJ1-1; V gene: TRBV3-1; clone size: -
CDR3 protein: ASSDQRGRYEQY; J gene: TRBJ2-7; V gene: TRBV2; clone size: -
CDR3 protein: SVKGLAQNEQY; J gene: -; V gene: TRBV29-1; clone size: -
CDR3 protein: SVESRGTDTQY; J gene: TRBJ2-3; V gene: TRBV29-1; clone size: -
CDR3 protein: ASSTRVNYGYT; J gene: TRBJ1-2; V gene: TRBV5-6; clone size: few
CDR3 protein: ASSWRGLGNTIY; J gene: TRBJ1-3; V gene: TRBV28; clone size: -
CDR3 protein: ASSLRVWDFGGNTEAF; J gene: TRBJ1-1; V gene: TRBV5-1; clone size: -
CDR3 protein: ASSYQGNEQF; J gene: TRBJ2-1; V gene: TRBV6-5; clone size: few
CDR3 protein: ASSPQYRDEQY; J gene: TRBJ2-7; V gene: TRBV18; clone size: -
CDR3 protein: ASSDGPPHEQY; J gene: TRBJ2-7; V gene: TRBV27; clone size: few
CDR3 protein: ALKGLAGDYEQY; J gene: TRBJ2-7; V gene: TRBV7-2; clone size: few
CDR3 protein: ASSQQGAYVNEQF; J gene: TRBJ2-1; V gene: TRBV6-5; clone size: many
CDR3 protein: ASRRATGNYGYT; J gene: TRBJ1-2; V gene: TRBV27; clone size: -
CDR3 protein: AISNPRTDTQY; J gene: TRBJ2-3; V gene: TRBV10-3; clone size: -
CDR3 protein: ASSKQGMNTDTQY; J gene: TRBJ2-3; V gene: TRBV11-2; clone size: -
CDR3 protein: ASSEEGRGPETQY; J gene: TRBJ2-5; V gene: TRBV5-1; clone size: few
CDR3 protein: ASSLYGQGTYEQY; J gene: -; V gene: TRBV7-2; clone size: -
CDR3 protein: ASTAYTYTDTQY; J gene: TRBJ2-3; V gene: TRBV2; clone size: few
CDR3 protein: ASRTGQVNTGELF; J gene: TRBJ2-2; V gene: TRBV6-5; clone size: -
CDR3 protein: ASSYATSGGAGEQF; J gene: TRBJ2-1; V gene: TRBV6-6; clone size: many
CDR3 protein: SAATENYEQY; J gene: TRBJ2-7; V gene: TRBV20-1; clone size: few
CDR3 protein: ASGQSSYNEQF; J gene: TRBJ2-1; V gene: TRBV6-2/TRBV6-3; clone size: many
CDR3 protein: ASSQDPGTSGIREQF; J gene: TRBJ2-1; V gene: TRBV4-1; clone size: -
CDR3 protein: ASRPQGAWNTEAF; J gene: TRBJ1-1; V gene: TRBV7-9; clone size: -
CDR3 protein: ASRFRGSGSYEQY; J gene: TRBJ2-7; V gene: TRBV3-1; clone size: -
CDR3 protein: ASRSRGSYNEQF; J gene: TRBJ2-1; V gene: TRBV12-3/TRBV12-4; clone size: many
CDR3 protein: ASSLLPGTELYEQY; J gene: TRBJ2-7; V gene: TRBV4-3; clone size: -
CDR3 protein: SARGGEDRETQY; J gene: -; V gene: TRBV20-1; clone size: -
CDR3 protein: AWSVAGPRNIQY; J gene: TRBJ2-4; V gene: TRBV30; clone size: few
CDR3 protein: ASSPTGAVAKNIQY; J gene: TRBJ2-4; V gene: TRBV7-2; clone size: few
CDR3 protein: SARDLGMVYEQY; J gene: -; V gene: TRBV20-1; clone size: few
CDR3 protein: ASSPVDQSYEQY; J gene: TRBJ2-7; V gene: TRBV27; clone size: few